Described below is a single T cell receptor beta chain sequence and its context. Antigen unknown. This sample was taken from a study of PD-1 blockade in classical Hodgkin lymphoma. Study-wide results and limits: Those achieving complete response showed baseline diversity like newly diagnosed patients. Some patients started nivolumab under 1 year after ASCT, and they were excluded.

Clones were sequenced by immunoSEQ multiplex PCR, and TCRdb holds only the in-frame ones, with some missing. The data contain 9,900 or so clones, around 80% of them singletons. Brentuximab vedotin exposure varied, and every patient relapsed after autologous stem cell transplantation. This CDR3 comprises 16 residues. Germline V gene sequence: CDR1 MDHEN, CDR2 SYDVKM. V shed 4 bases, J shed 2 bases, and the junction held 6 bases outside the gene matches. The origin of this receptor is a human donor with classical Hodgkin lymphoma. The sample here was peripheral blood mononuclear cells (PBMCs), taken before the second cycle of nivolumab. This chain joins TRBV28 and TRBJ1-2; 11 bases are a match to TRBD1. The CDR3 DNA is TGTGCCAGCAGTTCTTGGGACAGGGGGTTCAACTATGGCTACACCTTC. It specifies CASSSWDRGFNYGYTF.